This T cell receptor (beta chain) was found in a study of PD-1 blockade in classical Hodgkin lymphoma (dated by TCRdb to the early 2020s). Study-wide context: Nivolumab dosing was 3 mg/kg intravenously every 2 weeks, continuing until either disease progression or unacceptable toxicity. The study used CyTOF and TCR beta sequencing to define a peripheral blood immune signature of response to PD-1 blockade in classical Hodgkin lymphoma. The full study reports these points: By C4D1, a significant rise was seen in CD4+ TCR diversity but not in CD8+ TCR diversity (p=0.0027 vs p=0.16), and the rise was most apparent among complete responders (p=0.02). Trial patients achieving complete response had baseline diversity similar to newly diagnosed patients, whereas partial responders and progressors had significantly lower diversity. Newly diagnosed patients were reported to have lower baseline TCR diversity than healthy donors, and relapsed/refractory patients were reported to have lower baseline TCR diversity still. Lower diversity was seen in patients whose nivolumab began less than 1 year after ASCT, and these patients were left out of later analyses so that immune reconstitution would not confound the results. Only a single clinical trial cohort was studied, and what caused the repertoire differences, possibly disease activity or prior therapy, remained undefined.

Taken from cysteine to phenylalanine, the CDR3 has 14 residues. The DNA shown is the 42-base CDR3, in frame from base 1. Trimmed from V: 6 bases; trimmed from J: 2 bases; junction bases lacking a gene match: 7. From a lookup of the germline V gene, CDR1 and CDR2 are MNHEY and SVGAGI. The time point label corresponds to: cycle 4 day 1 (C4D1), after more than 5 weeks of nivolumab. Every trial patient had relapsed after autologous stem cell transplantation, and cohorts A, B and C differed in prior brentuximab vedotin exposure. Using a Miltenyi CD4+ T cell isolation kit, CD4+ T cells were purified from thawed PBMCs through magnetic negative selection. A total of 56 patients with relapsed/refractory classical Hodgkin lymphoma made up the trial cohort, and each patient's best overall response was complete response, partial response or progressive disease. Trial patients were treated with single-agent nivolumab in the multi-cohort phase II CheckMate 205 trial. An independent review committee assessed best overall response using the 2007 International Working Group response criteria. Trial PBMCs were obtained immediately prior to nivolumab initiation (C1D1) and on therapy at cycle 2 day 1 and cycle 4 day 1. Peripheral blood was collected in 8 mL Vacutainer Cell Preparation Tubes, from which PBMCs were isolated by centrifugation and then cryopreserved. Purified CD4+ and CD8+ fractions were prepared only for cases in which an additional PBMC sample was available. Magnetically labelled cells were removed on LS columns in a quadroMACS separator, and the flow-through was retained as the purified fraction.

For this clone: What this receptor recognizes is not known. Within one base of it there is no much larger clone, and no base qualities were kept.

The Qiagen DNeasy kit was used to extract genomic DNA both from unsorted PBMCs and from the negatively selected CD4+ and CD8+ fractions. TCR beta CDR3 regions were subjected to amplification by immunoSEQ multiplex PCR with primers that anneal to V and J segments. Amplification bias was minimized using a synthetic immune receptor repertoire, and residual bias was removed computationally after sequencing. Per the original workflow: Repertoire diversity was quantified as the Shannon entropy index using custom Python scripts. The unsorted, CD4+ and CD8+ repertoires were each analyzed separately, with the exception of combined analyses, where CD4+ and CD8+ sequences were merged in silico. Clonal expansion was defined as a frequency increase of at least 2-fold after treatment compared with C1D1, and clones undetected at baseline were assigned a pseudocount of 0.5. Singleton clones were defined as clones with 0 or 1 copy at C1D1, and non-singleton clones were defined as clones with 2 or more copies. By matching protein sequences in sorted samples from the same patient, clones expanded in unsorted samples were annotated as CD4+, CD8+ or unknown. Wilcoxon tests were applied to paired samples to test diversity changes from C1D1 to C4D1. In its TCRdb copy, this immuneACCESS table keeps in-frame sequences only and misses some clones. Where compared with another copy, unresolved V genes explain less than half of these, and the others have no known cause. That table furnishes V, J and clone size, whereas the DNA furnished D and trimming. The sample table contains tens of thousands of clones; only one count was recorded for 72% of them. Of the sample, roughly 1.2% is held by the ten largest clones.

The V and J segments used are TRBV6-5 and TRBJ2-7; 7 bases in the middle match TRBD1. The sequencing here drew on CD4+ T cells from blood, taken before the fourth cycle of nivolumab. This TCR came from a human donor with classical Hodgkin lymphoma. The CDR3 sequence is CASRKETGTYEQYF. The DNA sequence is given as TGTGCCAGCAGAAAGGAGACAGGGACCTACGAGCAGTACTTC.